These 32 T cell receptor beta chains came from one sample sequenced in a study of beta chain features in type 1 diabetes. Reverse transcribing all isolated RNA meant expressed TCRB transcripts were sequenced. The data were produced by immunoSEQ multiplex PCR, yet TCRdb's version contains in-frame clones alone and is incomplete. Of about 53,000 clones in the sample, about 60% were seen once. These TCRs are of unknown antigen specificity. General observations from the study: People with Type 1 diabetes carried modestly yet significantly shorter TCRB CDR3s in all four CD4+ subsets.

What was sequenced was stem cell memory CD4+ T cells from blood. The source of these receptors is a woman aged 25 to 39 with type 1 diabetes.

The chain's CDR3 is CASTRESGNTIYF. The CDR3 DNA follows: TGCGCCAGCACGAGGGAATCTGGAAACACCATATATTTT. This chain joins TRBV5-1 and TRBJ1-3; D remains ambiguous. V lost 6 bases and J 1 base, leaving 8 bases between the germline ends. The CDR3 is 13 residues long. The germline CDR1 and CDR2 sequences are SGHRS and YFSETQ.

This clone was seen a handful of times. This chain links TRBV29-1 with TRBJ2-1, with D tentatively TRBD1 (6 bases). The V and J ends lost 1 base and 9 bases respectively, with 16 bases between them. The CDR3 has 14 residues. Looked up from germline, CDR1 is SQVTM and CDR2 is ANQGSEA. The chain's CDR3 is CSVEASYRASEQFF. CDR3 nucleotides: TGCAGCGTTGAAGCCTCCTACAGGGCCAGTGAGCAGTTCTTC.

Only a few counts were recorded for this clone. The CDR3 region is CASSITPRGDYGYTF. The CDR3 DNA is TGTGCCAGTAGTATAACCCCCCGGGGAGACTATGGCTACACCTTC. V usage is TRBV19 and J usage is TRBJ1-2; D is ambiguous. The CDR3 spans 15 residues. The V and J ends lost 2 bases and 3 bases respectively, with 13 bases between them. Germline values: CDR1 LNHDA, CDR2 SQIVND (reference sequence).

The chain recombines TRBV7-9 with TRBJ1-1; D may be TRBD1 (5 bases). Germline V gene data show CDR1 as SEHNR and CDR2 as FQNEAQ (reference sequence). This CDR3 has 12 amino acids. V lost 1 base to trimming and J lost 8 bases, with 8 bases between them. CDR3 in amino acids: CASSLVGAEAFF. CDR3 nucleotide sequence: TGTGCCAGCAGCTTAGTAGGGGCCGAAGCTTTCTTT. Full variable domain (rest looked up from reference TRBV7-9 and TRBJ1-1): DTGVSQNPRHKITKRGQNVTFRCDPISEHNRLYWYRQTLGQGPEFLTYFQNEAQLEKSRLLSDRFSAERPKGSFSTLEIQRTEQGDSAMYLCASSLVGAEAFFGQGTRLTVV.

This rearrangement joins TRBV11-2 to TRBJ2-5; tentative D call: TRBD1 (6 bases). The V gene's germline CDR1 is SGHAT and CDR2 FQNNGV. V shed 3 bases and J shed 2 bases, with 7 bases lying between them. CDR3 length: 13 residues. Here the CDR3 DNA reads TGTGCCAGCAGCTTGGGACAACAAGAGACCCAGTACTTC. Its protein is CASSLGQQETQYF.

The CDR3 protein is CASTPLVHGEQFF. In DNA form, the CDR3 reads TGTGCCAGCACCCCCTTAGTTCACGGTGAGCAGTTCTTC. The chain has TRBV18 and TRBJ2-1; D is uncertain. V was pared by 8 bases and J by 9 bases, with 17 bases between. The CDR3 runs to 13 residues. From germline, CDR1 is KGHSH and CDR2 LQKENI.

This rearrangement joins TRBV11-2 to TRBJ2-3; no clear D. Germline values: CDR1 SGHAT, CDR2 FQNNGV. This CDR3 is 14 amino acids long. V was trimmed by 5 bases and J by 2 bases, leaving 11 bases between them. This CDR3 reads CASSPFGFTDTQYF. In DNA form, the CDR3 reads TGTGCCAGCAGCCCTTTTGGCTTCACAGATACGCAGTATTTT.

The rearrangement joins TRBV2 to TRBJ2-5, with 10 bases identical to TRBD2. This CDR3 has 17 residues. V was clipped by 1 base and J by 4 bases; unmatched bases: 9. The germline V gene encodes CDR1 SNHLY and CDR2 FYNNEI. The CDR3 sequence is CASSEVWLAGVAETQYF. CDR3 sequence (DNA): TGTGCCAGCAGTGAAGTGTGGCTAGCGGGAGTAGCAGAGACCCAGTACTTC. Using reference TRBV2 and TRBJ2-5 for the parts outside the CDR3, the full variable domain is EPEVTQTPSHQVTQMGQEVILRCVPISNHLYFYWYRQILGQKVEFLVSFYNNEISEKSEIFDDQFSVERPDGSNFTLKIRSTKLEDSAMYFCASSEVWLAGVAETQYFGPGTRLLVL.

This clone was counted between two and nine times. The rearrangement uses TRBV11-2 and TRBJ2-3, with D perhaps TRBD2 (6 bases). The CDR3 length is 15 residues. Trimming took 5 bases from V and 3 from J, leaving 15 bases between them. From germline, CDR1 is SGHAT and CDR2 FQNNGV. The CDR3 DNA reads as TGTGCCAGCAGCCCCCGGGACTGGGGGACAGATACGCAGTATTTT. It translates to CASSPRDWGTDTQYF.

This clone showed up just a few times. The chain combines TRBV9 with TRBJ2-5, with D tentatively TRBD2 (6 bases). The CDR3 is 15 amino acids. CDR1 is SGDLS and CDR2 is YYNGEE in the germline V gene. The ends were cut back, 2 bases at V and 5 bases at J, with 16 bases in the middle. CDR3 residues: CASSVDGSGGETQYF. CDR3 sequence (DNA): TGTGCCAGCAGCGTCGACGGGAGTGGGGGGGAGACCCAGTACTTC.

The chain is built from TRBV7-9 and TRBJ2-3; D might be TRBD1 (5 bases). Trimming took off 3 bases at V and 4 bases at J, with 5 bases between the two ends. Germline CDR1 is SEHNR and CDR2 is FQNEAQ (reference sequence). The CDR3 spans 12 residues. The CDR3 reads CASSLTADTQYF. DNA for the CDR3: TGTGCCAGCAGCTTGACAGCAGATACGCAGTATTTT.

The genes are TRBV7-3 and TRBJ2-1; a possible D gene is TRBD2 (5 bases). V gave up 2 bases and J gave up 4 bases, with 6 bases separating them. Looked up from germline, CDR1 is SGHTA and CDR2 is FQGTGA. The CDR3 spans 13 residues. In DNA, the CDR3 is TGTGCCAGCAGCTTAGGGGAGTACAATGAGCAGTTCTTC. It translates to CASSLGEYNEQFF.

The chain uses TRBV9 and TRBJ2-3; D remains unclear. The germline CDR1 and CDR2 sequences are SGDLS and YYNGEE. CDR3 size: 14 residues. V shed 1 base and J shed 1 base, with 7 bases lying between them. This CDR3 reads CASSVMFGTDTQYF. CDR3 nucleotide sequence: TGTGCCAGCAGCGTAATGTTCGGCACAGATACGCAGTATTTT. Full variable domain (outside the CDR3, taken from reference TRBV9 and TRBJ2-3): DSGVTQTPKHLITATGQRVTLRCSPRSGDLSVYWYQQSLDQGLQFLIQYYNGEERAKGNILERFSAQQFPDLHSELNLSSLELGDSALYFCASSVMFGTDTQYFGPGTRLTVL.

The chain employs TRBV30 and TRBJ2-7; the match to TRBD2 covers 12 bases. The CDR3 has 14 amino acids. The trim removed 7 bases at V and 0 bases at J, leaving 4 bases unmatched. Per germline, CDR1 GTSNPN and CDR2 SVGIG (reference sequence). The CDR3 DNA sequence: TGTGCCTCCCGGACTAGCGGGAACTCCTACGAGCAGTACTTC. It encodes CASRTSGNSYEQYF.

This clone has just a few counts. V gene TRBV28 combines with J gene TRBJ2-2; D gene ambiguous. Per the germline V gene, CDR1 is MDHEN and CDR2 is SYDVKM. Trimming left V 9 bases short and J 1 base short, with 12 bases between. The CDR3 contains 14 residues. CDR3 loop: CASLSPGNTGELFF. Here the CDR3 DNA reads TGTGCCAGTTTATCTCCAGGGAACACCGGGGAGCTGTTTTTT.

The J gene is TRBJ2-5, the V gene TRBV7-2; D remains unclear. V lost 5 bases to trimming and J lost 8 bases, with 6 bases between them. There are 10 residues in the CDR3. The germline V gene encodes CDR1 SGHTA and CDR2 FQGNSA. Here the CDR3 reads CASSLVTQYF. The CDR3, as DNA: TGTGCCAGCAGCCTTGTAACCCAGTACTTC.

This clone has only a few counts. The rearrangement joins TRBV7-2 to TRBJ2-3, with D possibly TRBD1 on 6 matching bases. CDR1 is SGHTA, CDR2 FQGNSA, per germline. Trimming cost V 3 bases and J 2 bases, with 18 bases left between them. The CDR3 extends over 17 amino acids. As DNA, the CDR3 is TGTGCCAGCAGCTTCTCTATGGACAGCTTCTCCACAGATACGCAGTATTTT. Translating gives CASSFSMDSFSTDTQYF.

The CDR3 DNA reads as TGCAGCGCCGGCCAGAGGGCCACAGATACGCAGTATTTT. Translation gives CSAGQRATDTQYF. V is TRBV29-1 and J is TRBJ2-3; maybe TRBD2 (5 bases). V was shortened by 7 bases and J by 2 bases, with 13 bases between the two germline ends. This CDR3 has 13 residues. CDR1 and CDR2 (germline): SQVTM, ANQGSEA.

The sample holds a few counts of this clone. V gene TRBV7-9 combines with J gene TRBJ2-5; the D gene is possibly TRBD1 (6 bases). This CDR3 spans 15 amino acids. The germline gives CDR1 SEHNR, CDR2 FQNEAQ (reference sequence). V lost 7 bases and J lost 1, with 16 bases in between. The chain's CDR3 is CASNTRDTSQETQYF. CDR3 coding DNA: TGTGCCAGCAATACCCGGGACACAAGCCAAGAGACCCAGTACTTC. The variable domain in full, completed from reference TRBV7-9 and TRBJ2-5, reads DTGVSQNPRHKITKRGQNVTFRCDPISEHNRLYWYRQTLGQGPEFLTYFQNEAQLEKSRLLSDRFSAERPKGSFSTLEIQRTEQGDSAMYLCASNTRDTSQETQYFGPGTRLLVL.

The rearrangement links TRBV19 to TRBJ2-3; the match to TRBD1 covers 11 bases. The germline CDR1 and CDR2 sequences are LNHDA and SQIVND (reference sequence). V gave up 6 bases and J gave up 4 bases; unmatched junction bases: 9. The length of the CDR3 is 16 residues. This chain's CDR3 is CASRDHGQGASDTQYF. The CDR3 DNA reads TGTGCCAGTAGAGACCATGGACAGGGGGCCTCAGATACGCAGTATTTT. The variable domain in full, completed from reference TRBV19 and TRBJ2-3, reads DGGITQSPKYLFRKEGQNVTLSCEQNLNHDAMYWYRQDPGQGLRLIYYSQIVNDFQKGDIAEGYSVSREKKESFPLTVTSAQKNPTAFYLCASRDHGQGASDTQYFGPGTRLTVL.

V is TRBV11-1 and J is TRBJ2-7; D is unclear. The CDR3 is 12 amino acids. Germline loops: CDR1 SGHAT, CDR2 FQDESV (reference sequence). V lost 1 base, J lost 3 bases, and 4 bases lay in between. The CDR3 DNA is TGTGCCAGCAGCTTAGTGAGCTACGAGCAGTACTTC. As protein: CASSLVSYEQYF.

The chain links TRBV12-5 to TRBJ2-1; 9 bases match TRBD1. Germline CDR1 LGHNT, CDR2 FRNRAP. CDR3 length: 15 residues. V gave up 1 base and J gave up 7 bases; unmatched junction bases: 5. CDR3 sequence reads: CASGLGTGEWNEQFF. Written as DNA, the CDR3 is TGTGCTAGTGGTTTGGGGACAGGGGAGTGGAATGAGCAGTTCTTC.

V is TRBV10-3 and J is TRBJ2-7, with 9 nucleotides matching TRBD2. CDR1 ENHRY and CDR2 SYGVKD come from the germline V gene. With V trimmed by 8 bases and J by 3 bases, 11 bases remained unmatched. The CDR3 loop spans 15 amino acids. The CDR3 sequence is CAIYEGLAGNYEQYF. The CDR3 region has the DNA TGTGCCATCTACGAGGGGCTAGCGGGGAACTACGAGCAGTACTTC.

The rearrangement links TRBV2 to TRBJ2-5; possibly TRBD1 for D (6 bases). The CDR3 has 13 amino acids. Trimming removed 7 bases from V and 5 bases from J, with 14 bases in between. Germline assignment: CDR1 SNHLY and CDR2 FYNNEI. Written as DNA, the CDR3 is TGTGCCAGCACCACAGGGAATGAGGAGACCCAGTACTTC. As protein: CASTTGNEETQYF.

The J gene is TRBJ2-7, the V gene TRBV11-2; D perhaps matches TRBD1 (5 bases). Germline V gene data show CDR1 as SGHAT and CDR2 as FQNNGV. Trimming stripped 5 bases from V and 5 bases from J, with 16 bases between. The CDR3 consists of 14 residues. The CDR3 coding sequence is TGTGCCAGCAGCGGACACCTCCAGGGCAACGAGCAGTACTTC. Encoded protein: CASSGHLQGNEQYF.

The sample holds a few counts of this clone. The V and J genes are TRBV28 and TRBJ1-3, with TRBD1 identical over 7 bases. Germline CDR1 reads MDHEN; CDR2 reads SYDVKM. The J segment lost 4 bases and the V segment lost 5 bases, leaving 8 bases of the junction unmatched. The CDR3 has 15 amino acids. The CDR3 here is CASSPNQGVGNTIYF. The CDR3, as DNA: TGTGCCAGCAGTCCCAACCAGGGGGTCGGAAACACCATATATTTT.

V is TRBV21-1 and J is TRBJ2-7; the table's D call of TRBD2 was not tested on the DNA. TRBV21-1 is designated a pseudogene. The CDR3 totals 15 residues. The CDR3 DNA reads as TGTGCCAGCAGCAAAGAGGGAGGGGGGGGCTACGAGCAGTACTTC. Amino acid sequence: CASSKEGGGGYEQYF.

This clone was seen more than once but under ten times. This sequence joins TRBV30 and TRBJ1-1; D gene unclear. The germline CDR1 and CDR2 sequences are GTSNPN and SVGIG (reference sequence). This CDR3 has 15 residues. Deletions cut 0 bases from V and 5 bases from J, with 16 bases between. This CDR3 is CAWSVLIGGSTEAFF. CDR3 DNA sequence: TGTGCCTGGAGTGTATTAATCGGCGGTTCAACTGAAGCTTTCTTT.

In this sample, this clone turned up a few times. For the CDR3, the DNA is TGTGCCAGCTCACCACCTAGCGGGGCCGTCGATACGCAGTATTTT. Translation gives CASSPPSGAVDTQYF. The chain links TRBV18 to TRBJ2-3, with 8 bases aligning to TRBD2. The CDR3 covers 15 residues. V dropped 0 bases and J dropped 6; count of bases not matched to a gene: 5. Germline CDR1 and CDR2: KGHSH and LQKENI.

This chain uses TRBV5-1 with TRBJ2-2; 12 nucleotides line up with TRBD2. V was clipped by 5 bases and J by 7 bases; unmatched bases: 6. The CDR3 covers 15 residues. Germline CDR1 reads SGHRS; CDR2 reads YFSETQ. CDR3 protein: CASRTSGSMIGELFF. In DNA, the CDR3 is TGCGCCAGCAGGACTAGCGGGAGTATGATCGGGGAGCTGTTTTTT.

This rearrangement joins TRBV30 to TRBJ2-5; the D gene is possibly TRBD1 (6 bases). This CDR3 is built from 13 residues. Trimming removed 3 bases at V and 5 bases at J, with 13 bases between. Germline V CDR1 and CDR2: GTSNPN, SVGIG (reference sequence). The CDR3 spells CAWSPTGRETQYF. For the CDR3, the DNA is TGTGCCTGGAGCCCCACAGGGCGGGAGACCCAGTACTTC.

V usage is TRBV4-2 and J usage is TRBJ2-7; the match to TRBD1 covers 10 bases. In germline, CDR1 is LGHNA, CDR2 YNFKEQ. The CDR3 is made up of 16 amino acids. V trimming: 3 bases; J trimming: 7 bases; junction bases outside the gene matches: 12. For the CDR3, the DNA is TGTGCCAGCAGCCACGGGACAGGGGAATTTTTGTGGGAGCAGTACTTC. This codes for CASSHGTGEFLWEQYF.